These T cell receptor beta chains were read from a single sample in a study of T cell changes during pregnancy in multiple sclerosis. Profiling relied on immunoSEQ multiplex PCR, and the TCRdb table lists in-frame clones only, not all of them. The data show about 36,000 clones, 80% to 95% seen once. Source: CD4+ T cells from peripheral blood mononuclear cells, taken in the third trimester of pregnancy. The receptor source for this set is a female donor in good health, enrolled as a control in a pregnancy study. Both conserved end residues are part of each CDR3. The D gene is left open where the match is weak. Where a row states a size, it is once, few, many or the class of an expanded clone; other rows omit it.

CDR3 protein	CDR3 DNA	D gene	clone size	V gene	J gene
CSVDRGLNTGELFF	TGCAGCGTTGATCGTGGCCTGAACACCGGGGAGCTGTTTTTT	NA	NA	TRBV29-1	TRBJ2-2
CASSSEGGAPYEQYF	TGTGCCAGCAGCTCCGAGGGGGGGGCCCCCTACGAGCAGTACTTC	NA	NA	TRBV7-2	TRBJ2-7
CAWSAQGTANYGYTF	TGTGCCTGGAGTGCTCAAGGAACAGCTAACTATGGCTACACCTTC	NA	NA	TRBV30	TRBJ1-2
CASSEARVTPQHF	TGTGCCAGCAGTGAAGCGAGGGTGACGCCCCAGCATTTT	NA	once	TRBV6-1	TRBJ1-5
CASSRRGGGVNSPLHF	TGTGCCAGCAGCCGGCGCGGGGGAGGGGTGAATTCACCCCTCCACTTT	NA	NA	TRBV7-2	TRBJ1-6
CASSREQGANTGELFF	TGTGCCAGCAGTCGCGAACAGGGCGCGAACACCGGGGAGCTGTTTTTT	NA	NA	TRBV6-4	TRBJ2-2
CASSLPRDRGRGQYF	TGTGCCAGCAGTTTACCCCGGGACAGGGGACGGGGGCAGTACTTC	TRBD1	NA	TRBV5-6	TRBJ2-7
CAWTPGGPETAQHF	TGTGCCTGGACCCCGGGGGGCCCCGAGACAGCCCAGCATTTT	NA	NA	TRBV30	TRBJ1-5
CASSSRLAGEQYF	TGTGCCAGCAGCTCCCGACTAGCGGGCGAGCAGTACTTC	TRBD2	NA	TRBV14	TRBJ2-7
CATSGQGFLGYTF	TGTGCCACCAGCGGACAGGGGTTTCTTGGCTACACCTTC	TRBD1	NA	TRBV15	TRBJ1-2
CASRAAGGGYTF	TGTGCCAGCAGGGCGGCAGGGGGCGGCTACACCTTC	TRBD1	NA	TRBV6-5	TRBJ1-2
CASSPSPRQNTEAFF	TGCGCCAGCAGCCCGAGTCCCCGTCAGAACACTGAAGCTTTCTTT	NA	once	TRBV5-1	TRBJ1-1
CASSKIADQRYEQFF	TGTGCCAGCAGCAAAATAGCGGACCAACGGTATGAGCAGTTCTTC	NA	NA	TRBV7-3	TRBJ2-1
CASSSGQGQETQYF	TGCGCCAGCAGCTCTGGACAGGGCCAAGAGACCCAGTACTTC	TRBD1	NA	TRBV5-1	TRBJ2-5
CASSGLRGQAGNQPQHF	TGTGCCAGCAGTGGACTCAGGGGACAGGCGGGCAATCAGCCCCAGCATTTT	TRBD1	NA	TRBV6-1	TRBJ1-5
CASSSLAGGSYEQYF	TGCGCCAGCAGCTCTTTAGCGGGGGGCTCCTACGAGCAGTACTTC	TRBD2	NA	TRBV5-1	TRBJ2-7
CAGSPDREEGVGVGYTF	TGCGCCGGCAGCCCGGACAGGGAAGAGGGGGTTGGAGTAGGCTACACCTTC	TRBD1	NA	TRBV4-1	TRBJ1-2
CASSLGGAAGNQPQHF	TGCGCCAGCAGCTTAGGAGGGGCCGCGGGCAATCAGCCCCAGCATTTT	NA	NA	TRBV5-1	TRBJ1-5
CAWSVTGAEAFF	TGTGCCTGGAGTGTAACAGGGGCTGAAGCTTTCTTT	TRBD1	NA	TRBV30	TRBJ1-1
CASSLTASGGGSTDTQYF	TGTGCCAGCAGCTTAACGGCTAGCGGGGGGGGTAGCACAGATACGCAGTATTTT	TRBD2	NA	TRBV7-3	TRBJ2-3
CASSWGQAPLYGYTF	TGCGCCAGCAGCTGGGGACAGGCCCCCCTCTATGGCTACACCTTC	TRBD1	NA	TRBV5-1	TRBJ1-2
CASSSPGLQNEQYF	TGTGCCAGCAGCTCGCCGGGACTACAAAACGAGCAGTACTTC	TRBD2	NA	TRBV5-6	TRBJ2-7
CASSLNPQGGEQFF	TGTGCCAGCAGCTTAAACCCACAGGGGGGGGAGCAGTTCTTC	NA	once	TRBV7-3	TRBJ2-1